The 8 T cell receptor beta chains listed next were all sequenced from one sample in a study of blood T cells in healthy people across ages. The second PCR ran about 6 to 11 cycles with a sample-barcoded 5' primer and J-beta primers. TCRdb passed the 5' RACE reads through MiXCR, listing each CDR3 protein once. Of approximately 490,000 distinct CDR3 sequences in the sample, approximately 25% were seen once. The sample was also linked to a second study, of T cells of mothers and their children.

Sequenced sample: blood. Every receptor here comes from a boy between 10 and 17 years old in good health.

This clonotype has at least ten counts. J is TRBJ2-5 and V is TRBV4-1, with 11 bases lining up with TRBD2. V was pared by 4 bases and J by 2 bases, with 6 bases of the junction left unmatched. Germline lookup yields CDR1 MGHRA and CDR2 YSYEKL. The CDR3 has 16 amino acids. The CDR3 sequence: CASSPRTSGPQETQYF. In DNA, the CDR3 is TGCGCCAGCAGCCCTCGGACTAGCGGGCCACAAGAGACCCAGTACTTC.

This clonotype came up a few times. A junction end diverges from the germline sequence, so it may reflect a read error. The chain couples TRBV27 to TRBJ1-1; 7 bases match TRBD1. CDR1 is MNHEY and CDR2 is SMNVEV in the germline V gene (reference sequence). The CDR3 consists of 15 residues. The CDR3 region has the DNA TGTGCCTGCAGTTCTTGGCAGGGGGTAAACACTGAAGCTTTCTTT. This codes for CACSSWQGVNTEAFF.

This chain uses TRBV6-5 with TRBJ2-5; D uncertain. The DNA end is more similar to TRBJ2-1, so the J call may be wrong. CDR1 and CDR2 (germline): MNHEY, SVGAGI. There are 14 residues in the CDR3. CDR3 residues: CASSYRTTYNEQFF. CDR3 DNA: TGTGCCAGCAGTTACAGGACCACCTACAATGAGCAGTTCTTC.

This chain joins TRBV6-5 and TRBJ2-3, with D maybe TRBD2 (5 bases). Trimming pared 7 bases from V and 6 bases from J, leaving 5 bases between. Germline CDR1 and CDR2: MNHEY and SVGAGI. This CDR3 has 10 amino acids. The CDR3 region has the DNA TGTGCCAGCACGGGGGATACGCAGTATTTT. Its translation: CASTGDTQYF.

V is TRBV12-3 or TRBV12-4 and J is TRBJ2-1; 13 nucleotides align to TRBD2. The J call may be in error: the DNA end matches TRBJ2-7 better. CDR3 size: 15 residues. The CDR3: CASSFEPGLAGEQYF. The CDR3 DNA sequence: TGTGCCAGCAGTTTCGAACCGGGACTAGCGGGGGAGCAGTACTTC.

This clonotype was observed a single time. CDR3 DNA: TGTGCCAGCAGAACTATCCAGGGACACTATGGCTACACCTTC. It codes for CASRTIQGHYGYTF. The J gene is TRBJ1-2, the V gene TRBV6-5; tentative D call: TRBD1 (5 bases). Trimming took off 6 bases at V and 3 bases at J, with 14 bases between the two ends. The CDR3 is made up of 14 amino acids. Germline-derived CDR1 and CDR2 are MNHEY and SVGAGI.

Points on this clonotype: Germline and junction disagree at one end, which may indicate a read error. This chain joins TRBV24-1 and TRBJ2-2, with D possibly being TRBD2 (6 bases). Germline CDR1 and CDR2: KGHDR and SFDVKD. The CDR3 runs 12 residues. DNA for the CDR3: TGTGCCACCAGTGATTTCCACGGGGGGCTGTTTTTT. It yields the protein CATSDFHGGLFF.

This clonotype was detected only a few times. V usage is TRBV4-1 and J usage is TRBJ2-5; tentatively, D is TRBD2 (5 bases). The CDR3 loop spans 15 amino acids. Germline values: CDR1 MGHRA, CDR2 YSYEKL. Trimming cost V 4 bases and J 5 bases, with 17 bases left between them. CDR3 loop: CASSRASTGGETQYF. Written as DNA, the CDR3 is TGCGCCAGCAGCCGAGCGAGTACTGGAGGCGAGACCCAGTACTTC.